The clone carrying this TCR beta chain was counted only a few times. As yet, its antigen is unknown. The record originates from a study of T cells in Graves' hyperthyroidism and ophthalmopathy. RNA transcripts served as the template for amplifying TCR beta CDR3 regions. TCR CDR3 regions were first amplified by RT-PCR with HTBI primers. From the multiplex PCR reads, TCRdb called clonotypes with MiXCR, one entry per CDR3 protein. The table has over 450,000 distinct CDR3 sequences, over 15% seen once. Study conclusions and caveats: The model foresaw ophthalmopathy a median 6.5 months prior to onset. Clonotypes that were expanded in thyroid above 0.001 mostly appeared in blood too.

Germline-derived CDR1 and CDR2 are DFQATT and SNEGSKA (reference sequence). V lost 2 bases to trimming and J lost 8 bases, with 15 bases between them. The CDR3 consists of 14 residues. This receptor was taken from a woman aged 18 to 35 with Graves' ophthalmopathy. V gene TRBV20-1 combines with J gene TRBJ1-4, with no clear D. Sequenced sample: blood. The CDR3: CSARPTSGGEKLFF. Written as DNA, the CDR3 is TGCAGTGCTAGACCAACCTCCGGAGGGGAAAAACTGTTTTTT.